A single T cell receptor (beta chain) is shown here with its context. Under the authors' procedure: Using reference gene primer amplification, nucleated cell counts were estimated. Method: immunoSEQ multiplex PCR; TCRdb's copy keeps in-frame clones and lacks some. That table gives V, J and clone size, and the DNA gave D and trimming. The top ten hold 5.4% of the sample, which has about 140,000 clones, about 87% seen once. This sample was included in a study of blood T cell repertoires in COVID-19. Study information: Donors in the United States, Italy and Spain gave samples during acute or convalescent COVID-19. T cells, B-cell-depleted T cells, or PBMCs supplied cDNA or gDNA.

The CDR3 runs to 15 residues. The V and J ends lost 4 bases and 2 bases, in that order; junction bases with no gene match: 4. Germline values: CDR1 SGHTA, CDR2 FQGNSA. Sequencing used peripheral blood. The sequence was collected from a human donor in a cohort sampled during active COVID-19. The chain carries TRBV7-2 and TRBJ2-7, with TRBD2 matching over 11 bases. The DNA for the CDR3 is TGTGCCAGCAGCTACCCGACTAGCGGGGCCTACGAGCAGTACTTC. It is translated as CASSYPTSGAYEQYF.